In its sample, the clone carrying this T cell receptor beta chain was seen many times. Germline assignment: CDR1 MDHEN and CDR2 SYDVKM. Trimming took 6 bases from V and 5 from J; bases not matched to a gene: 7. The CDR3 contains 15 residues. TCRdb re-clonotyped the PCR reads through MiXCR. The data hold roughly 20,000 clones, with approximately 17% observed a single time. The data derive from a study of metastatic and nonmetastatic thyroid tumors. Thyroid surgery had not been preceded by any treatment in any patient. The origin of this receptor is a male donor with papillary thyroid cancer or a benign thyroid nodule (not recorded which). Some clones in this sample may be carry-over from other donors' samples. Sequencing was performed on blood. The gene calls are TRBV28 and TRBJ2-5; the match to TRBD1 covers 12 bases. The CDR3 is CASRTGTGGLETQYF. In DNA form, the CDR3 reads TGTGCCAGCAGGACCGGGACAGGGGGCCTGGAGACCCAGTACTTC.